Reported below is one T cell receptor beta chain. This clonotype was recorded at least ten times. What this receptor recognizes is not known. The record has no base qualities; no much larger clone is one base away. The data are from a study of T cell repertoires in cytomegalovirus infection (dated by TCRdb to the late 2010s). Notes on the research overall: The HLA type of each donor mattered for the analysis, because public TCR beta signatures pointed to carriage of CMV infection along with the matching HLA type.

There are 14 amino acids in the CDR3, from cysteine to phenylalanine inclusive. Just CDR3 DNA is preserved here, 42 bases in frame from base 1. Between the V and J ends, shortened by 1 base and 2 bases respectively, the junction contains 9 bases. Taken from the germline V gene, the CDR1 and CDR2 loops are SGHAT and FQNNGV. The study at large found these results: Cumulative frequency of public TCR beta family members discriminated carriers of CMV infection plus the relevant HLA type in this cohort and an independent roughly 350-donor cohort. The ex vivo response was dominated by HLA-C-restricted CMV-specific TCR beta clonotypes, and the single most frequent clonotype in two of eight donors was supplied by these HLA-C-restricted clonotypes.

Sequenced on an Illumina HiSeq 1500. TCRdb cleaned the public reads at Q25 with fastp, built clones with MiXCR and kept in-frame beta chains. Under each unique CDR3 protein, matching rows form one entry showing the most common genes and DNA. Counted in this sample were around 330,000 distinct CDR3 sequences; roughly a sixth of them appeared once. The top ten clonotypes cover 12% of the sample. The sequence is built from TRBV11-2 and TRBJ2-7; the D gene cannot be resolved beyond TRBD1 or TRBD2, each matching 5 bases. Sequencing was performed on PBMCs. This receptor was taken from a human donor in good health (CMV status not recorded). Some clones in this sample may be carry-over from other donors' samples. The DNA reads TGTGCCAGCAGCTTAGGAGGGGCCCCCTACGAGCAGTACTTC. Translated, this is CASSLGGAPYEQYF.